These 11 T cell receptor beta chains came from one sample sequenced in a study of OX40 agonist ivuxolimab in advanced cancers. This table comes from immunoSEQ multiplex PCR, and its TCRdb copy is limited to in-frame clones, with some not included. The sample holds more than 70,000 clones, around 90% seen once. The material sequenced was CD4+ or CD8+ T cells sorted from blood, taken in a trial of the OX40 agonist ivuxolimab. The receptors shown here come from an adult with an advanced solid tumor such as melanoma, head and neck, liver or kidney cancer.

The chain couples TRBV18 to TRBJ1-2; D is possibly TRBD1 (5 bases). V shed 6 bases and J shed 5 bases, with 16 bases lying between them. Per the germline V gene, CDR1 is KGHSH and CDR2 is LQKENI. The CDR3 totals 14 residues. CDR3 coding DNA: TGTGCCAGCTCCATTGAAAATGACAGATATGGCTACACCTTC. Encoded protein: CASSIENDRYGYTF. The entire variable domain, with the rest obtained from reference TRBV18 and TRBJ1-2, is as follows: NAGVMQNPRHLVRRRGQEARLRCSPMKGHSHVYWYRQLPEEGLKFMVYLQKENIIDESGMPKERFSAEFPKEGPSILRIQQVVRGDSAAYFCASSIENDRYGYTFGSGTRLTVV.

The chain links TRBV29-1 to TRBJ2-1, with 7 nucleotides matching TRBD1. Germline V CDR1 and CDR2: SQVTM, ANQGSEA. The CDR3 loop spans 12 amino acids. V shed 8 bases, J shed 8 bases, and the junction held 9 bases outside the gene matches. The CDR3 sequence is CSLETGRYEQFF. CDR3 DNA: TGCAGCCTAGAGACAGGGCGATATGAGCAGTTCTTC.

The table lists this clone with a count of one. The chain is built from TRBV10-3 and TRBJ2-2, with 8 bases that match TRBD1. The CDR3 runs to 15 residues. V was clipped by 3 bases and J by 5 bases; unmatched bases: 5. The germline V gene encodes CDR1 ENHRY and CDR2 SYGVKD. The CDR3 spells CAISEPGQGTGELFF. CDR3 coding DNA: TGTGCCATCAGTGAACCCGGACAGGGAACCGGGGAGCTGTTTTTT.

The chain links TRBV4-2 to TRBJ1-3, with D possibly TRBD1 on 6 matching bases. The length of the CDR3 is 14 residues. V was cut by 5 bases and J by 0 bases, with 8 bases left in between. CDR1 is LGHNA and CDR2 is YNFKEQ in the germline V gene. The CDR3 sequence: CASSGGFSGNTIYF. Written as DNA, the CDR3 is TGTGCCAGCAGCGGGGGCTTCTCTGGAAACACCATATATTTT.

This rearrangement joins TRBV30 to TRBJ1-2; D not resolved. Trimming removed 4 bases from V and 4 bases from J, with 16 bases in between. CDR3 size: 14 residues. CDR1 and CDR2 from the germline V gene are GTSNPN and SVGIG (reference sequence). CDR3 DNA sequence: TGTGCCTGGATGGATCAGAATAATGCCTATGGCTACACCTTC. It translates to CAWMDQNNAYGYTF.

This clone was seen only once. The chain uses TRBV10-3 and TRBJ2-1; D is ambiguous. From germline, CDR1 is ENHRY and CDR2 SYGVKD. The CDR3 is 16 residues long. The ends were cut back, 1 base at V and 6 bases at J, with 16 bases in the middle. The CDR3 region is CAISELRPQTRNEQFF. The CDR3 bases are TGTGCCATCAGTGAGTTGCGCCCCCAGACCCGCAATGAGCAGTTCTTC.

This clone has only one observation. The chain uses TRBV6-6 and TRBJ1-4; D not resolved. The V end was cut by 4 bases, the J end by 1 base, with 7 bases between. The CDR3 sequence is 14 residues long. Germline CDR1 is MNHNY and CDR2 is SVGAGI (reference sequence). For the CDR3, the DNA is TGTGCCAGCAGTTTGGAGGGAACTAATGAAAAACTGTTTTTT. Translating it yields CASSLEGTNEKLFF.

This sequence joins TRBV18 and TRBJ1-3; D gene uncertain. V shed 4 bases and J shed 8 bases, with 6 bases lying between them. The germline gives CDR1 KGHSH, CDR2 LQKENI. The length of the CDR3 is 11 residues. CDR3 in amino acids: CASSLLDTIYF. In DNA, the CDR3 is TGTGCCAGCTCACTCTTGGACACCATATATTTT.

The chain combines TRBV7-9 with TRBJ2-2; D is possibly TRBD2 (6 bases). Per germline, CDR1 SEHNR and CDR2 FQNEAQ (reference sequence). V was trimmed by 3 bases and J by 7 bases, leaving 18 bases between them. The CDR3 consists of 16 residues. CDR3: CASSFDGQSGGGELFF. CDR3 nucleotide sequence: TGTGCCAGCAGCTTTGACGGGCAATCCGGGGGCGGGGAGCTGTTTTTT.

The chain recombines TRBV30 with TRBJ2-3, with TRBD1 matching 8 bases. Germline trimming cut 1 base from V and 4 bases from J; bases unmatched to any gene: 10. The CDR3 covers 16 residues. Per the germline V gene, CDR1 is GTSNPN and CDR2 is SVGIG (reference sequence). The CDR3 region has the DNA TGTGCCTGGAGTGAGGGGTGGACAGGGAGCGCAGATACGCAGTATTTT. It yields the protein CAWSEGWTGSADTQYF. Full variable domain (missing parts from reference TRBV30 and TRBJ2-3): SQTIHQWPATLVQPVGSPLSLECTVEGTSNPNLYWYRQAAGRGLQLLFYSVGIGQISSEVPQNLSASRPQDRQFILSSKKLLLSDSGFYLCAWSEGWTGSADTQYFGPGTRLTVL.

The genes are TRBV5-1 and TRBJ2-1; D gene unclear. Germline V gives CDR1 SGHRS, CDR2 YFSETQ. The ends were cut back, 6 bases at V and 8 bases at J, with 15 bases in the middle. This CDR3 contains 13 residues. CDR3 region: CASTLLGRDEQFF. The CDR3 bases are TGCGCCAGCACACTCCTAGGACGGGATGAGCAGTTCTTC.